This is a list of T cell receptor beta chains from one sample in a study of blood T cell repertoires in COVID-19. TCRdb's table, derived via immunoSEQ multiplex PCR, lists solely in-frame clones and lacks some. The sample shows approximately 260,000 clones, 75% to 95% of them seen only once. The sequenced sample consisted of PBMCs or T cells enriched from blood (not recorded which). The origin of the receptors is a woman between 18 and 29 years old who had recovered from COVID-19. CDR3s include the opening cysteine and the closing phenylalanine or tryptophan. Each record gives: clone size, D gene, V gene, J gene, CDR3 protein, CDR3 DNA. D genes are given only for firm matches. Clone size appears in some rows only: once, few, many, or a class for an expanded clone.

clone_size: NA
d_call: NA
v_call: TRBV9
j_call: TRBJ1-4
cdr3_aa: CASSAFRGGSSTNEKLFF
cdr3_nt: TGTGCCAGCAGCGCTTTTAGGGGGGGAAGTTCAACTAATGAAAAACTGTTTTTT

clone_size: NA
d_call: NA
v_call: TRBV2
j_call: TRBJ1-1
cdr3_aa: CASSPRLNTEAFF
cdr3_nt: TGTGCCAGCAGCCCCAGATTGAACACTGAAGCTTTCTTT

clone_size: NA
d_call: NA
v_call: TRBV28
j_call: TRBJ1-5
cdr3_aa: CASSLRVNQPQHF
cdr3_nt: TGTGCCAGCAGTTTACGGGTCAATCAGCCCCAGCATTTT

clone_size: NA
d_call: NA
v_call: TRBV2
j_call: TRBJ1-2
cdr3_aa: CASSEVADSF
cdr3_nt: TGTGCCAGCAGTGAGGTGGCGGACAGCTTC

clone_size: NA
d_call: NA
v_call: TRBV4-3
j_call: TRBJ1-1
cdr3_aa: CASSQGDLEIGEAFF
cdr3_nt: TGCGCCAGCAGCCAAGGTGACTTAGAAATCGGTGAAGCTTTCTTT

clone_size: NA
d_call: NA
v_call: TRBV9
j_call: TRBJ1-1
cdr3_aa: CASSDLHTEAFF
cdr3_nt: TGTGCCAGCAGCGATCTACACACTGAAGCTTTCTTT

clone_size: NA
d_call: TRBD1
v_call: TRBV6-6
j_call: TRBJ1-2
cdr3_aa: CASSRSPDRAYGYTF
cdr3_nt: TGTGCCAGCAGTCGATCTCCCGACAGGGCCTATGGCTACACCTTC

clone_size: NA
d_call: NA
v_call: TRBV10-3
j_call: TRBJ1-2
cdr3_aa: CAIRRGGRGYGYTF
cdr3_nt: TGTGCCATCAGGAGGGGGGGCAGAGGCTATGGCTACACCTTC

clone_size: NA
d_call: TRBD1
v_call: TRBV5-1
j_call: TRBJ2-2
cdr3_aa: CASSDDKGAIGELFF
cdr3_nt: TGCGCCAGCAGCGACGATAAGGGGGCGATCGGGGAGCTGTTTTTT

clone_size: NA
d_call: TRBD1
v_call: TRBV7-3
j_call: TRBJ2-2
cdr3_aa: CASSRQGGDTGELFF
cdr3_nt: TGTGCCAGCAGTCGACAGGGCGGTGACACCGGGGAGCTGTTTTTT

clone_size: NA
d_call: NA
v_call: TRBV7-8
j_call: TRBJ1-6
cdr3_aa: CASSSLRTNSPLHF
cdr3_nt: TGTGCCAGCAGCTCCCTGCGTACTAATTCACCCCTCCACTTT

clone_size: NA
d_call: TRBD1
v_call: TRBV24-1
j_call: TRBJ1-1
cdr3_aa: CATTGTENTEAFF
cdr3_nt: TGTGCCACCACCGGGACAGAGAACACTGAAGCTTTCTTT

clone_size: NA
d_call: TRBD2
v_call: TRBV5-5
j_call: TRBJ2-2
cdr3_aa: CASSLVHGGANTGELFF
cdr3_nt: TGTGCCAGCAGCTTGGTTCACGGGGGGGCTAACACCGGGGAGCTGTTTTTT

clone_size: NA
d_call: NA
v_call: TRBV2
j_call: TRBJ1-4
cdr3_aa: CAVSPGQLTTNEKLFF
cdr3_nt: TGTGCCGTAAGCCCGGGACAATTAACAACTAATGAAAAACTGTTTTTT

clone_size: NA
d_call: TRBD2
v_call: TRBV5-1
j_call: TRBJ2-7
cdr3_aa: CASSPPSGKNEQYF
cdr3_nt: TGCGCCAGCAGCCCCCCTAGCGGGAAAAACGAGCAGTACTTC

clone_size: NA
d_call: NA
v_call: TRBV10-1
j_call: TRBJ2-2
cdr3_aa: CASSEFGRGDTGELFF
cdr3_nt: TGCGCCAGCAGTGAGTTCGGCAGGGGGGACACCGGGGAGCTGTTTTTT

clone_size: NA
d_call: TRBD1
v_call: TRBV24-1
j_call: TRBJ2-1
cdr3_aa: CATSNPGQGLNEQFF
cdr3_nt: TGTGCCACCAGCAATCCGGGACAGGGTCTCAATGAGCAGTTCTTC

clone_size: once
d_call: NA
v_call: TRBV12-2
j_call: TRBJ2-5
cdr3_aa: CASRLDRQGRETQYF
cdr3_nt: TGTGCAAGTCGCTTAGATCGACAGGGTAGGGAGACCCAGTACTTC

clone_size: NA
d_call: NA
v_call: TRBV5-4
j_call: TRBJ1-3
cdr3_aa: CASSLEQGISGNTIYF
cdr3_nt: TGTGCCAGCAGCTTGGAACAGGGTATATCTGGAAACACCATATATTTT

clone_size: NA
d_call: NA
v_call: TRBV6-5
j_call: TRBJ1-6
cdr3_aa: CASRGEQLYNSPLHF
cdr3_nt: TGTGCCAGCAGGGGCGAGCAGCTGTATAATTCACCCCTCCACTTT

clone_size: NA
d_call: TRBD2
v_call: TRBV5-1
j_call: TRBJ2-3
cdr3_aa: CASSSGTSGTDTQYF
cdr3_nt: TGCGCCAGCAGCTCCGGGACTAGCGGGACAGATACGCAGTATTTT

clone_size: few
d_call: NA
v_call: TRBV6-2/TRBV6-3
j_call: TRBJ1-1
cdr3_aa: CASSYGRVRTEAFF
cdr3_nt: TGTGCCAGCAGTTACGGCAGGGTAAGGACTGAAGCTTTCTTT

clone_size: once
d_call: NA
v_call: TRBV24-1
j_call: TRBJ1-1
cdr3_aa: CATTDIGGLAFF
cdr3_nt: TGTGCCACCACCGACATCGGGGGGTTGGCTTTCTTT

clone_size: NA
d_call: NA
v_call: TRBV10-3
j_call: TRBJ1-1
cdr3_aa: CAISESRGALLGAFF
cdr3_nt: TGTGCCATCAGTGAGTCACGGGGGGCTTTATTAGGAGCTTTCTTT

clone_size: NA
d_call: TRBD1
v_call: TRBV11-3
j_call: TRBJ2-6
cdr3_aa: CASSLGGGQGNGANVLTF
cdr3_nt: TGTGCCAGCAGCTTAGGTGGGGGACAGGGGAACGGGGCCAACGTCCTGACTTTC

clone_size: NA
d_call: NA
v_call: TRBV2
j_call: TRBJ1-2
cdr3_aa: CASSAETGHYGYTF
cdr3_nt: TGTGCCAGCAGTGCCGAGACAGGCCACTATGGCTACACCTTC

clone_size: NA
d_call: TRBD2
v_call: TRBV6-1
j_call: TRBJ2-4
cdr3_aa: CASSEALLGGLAGGSRNIQYF
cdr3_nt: TGTGCCAGCAGTGAAGCGCTTCTCGGGGGACTAGCGGGAGGGAGTAGGAACATTCAGTACTTC

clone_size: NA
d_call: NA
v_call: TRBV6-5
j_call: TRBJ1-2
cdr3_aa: CASTTGNYGYTF
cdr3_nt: TGTGCCAGCACTACAGGGAACTATGGCTACACCTTC

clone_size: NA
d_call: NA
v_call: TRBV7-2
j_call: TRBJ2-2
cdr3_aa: CASSLWAGGDTGELFF
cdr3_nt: TGTGCCAGCAGCTTATGGGCCGGAGGAGACACCGGGGAGCTGTTTTTT

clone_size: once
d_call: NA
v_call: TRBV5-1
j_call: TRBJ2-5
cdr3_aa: CASSPGTSDQETQYF
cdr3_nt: TGCGCCAGCAGCCCCGGGACATCTGACCAAGAGACCCAGTACTTC

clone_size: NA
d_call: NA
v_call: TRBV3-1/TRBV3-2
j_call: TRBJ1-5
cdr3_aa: CASSQGRGQQPQHF
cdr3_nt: TGTGCCAGCAGCCAAGGGCGGGGGCAGCAGCCCCAGCATTTT

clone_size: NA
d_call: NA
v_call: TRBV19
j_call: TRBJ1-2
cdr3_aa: CASRGTYGYTF
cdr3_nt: TGTGCCAGTAGGGGGACTTATGGCTACACCTTC

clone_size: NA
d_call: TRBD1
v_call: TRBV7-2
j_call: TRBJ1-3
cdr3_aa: CASSPGQRHSGNTIYF
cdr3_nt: TGTGCCAGCAGCCCGGGACAGCGCCACTCTGGAAACACCATATATTTT